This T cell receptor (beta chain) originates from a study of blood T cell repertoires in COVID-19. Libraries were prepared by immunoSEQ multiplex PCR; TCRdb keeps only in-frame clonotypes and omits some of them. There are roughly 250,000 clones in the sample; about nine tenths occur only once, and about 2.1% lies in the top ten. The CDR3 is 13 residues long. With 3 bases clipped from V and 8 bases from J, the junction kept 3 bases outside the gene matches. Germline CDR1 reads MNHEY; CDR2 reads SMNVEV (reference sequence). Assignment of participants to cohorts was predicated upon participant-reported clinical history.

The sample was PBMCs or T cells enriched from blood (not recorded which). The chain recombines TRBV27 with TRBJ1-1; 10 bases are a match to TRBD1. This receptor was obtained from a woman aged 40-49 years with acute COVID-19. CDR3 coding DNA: TGTGCCAGCAGTTTGGGGACAGGGGCCGAAGCTTTCTTT. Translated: CASSLGTGAEAFF.